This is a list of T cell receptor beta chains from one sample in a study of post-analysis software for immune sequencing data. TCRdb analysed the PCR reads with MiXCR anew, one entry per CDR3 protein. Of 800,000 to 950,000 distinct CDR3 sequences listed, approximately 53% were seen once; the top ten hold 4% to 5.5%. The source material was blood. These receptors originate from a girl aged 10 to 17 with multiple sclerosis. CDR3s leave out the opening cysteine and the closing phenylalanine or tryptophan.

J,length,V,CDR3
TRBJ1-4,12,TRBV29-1,SVDEHSANEKLF
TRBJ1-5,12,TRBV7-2,ASSLDISNQPQH
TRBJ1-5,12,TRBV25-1,ASSDHGGNQPQH
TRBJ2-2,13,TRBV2,ASRPPSNKPGELF
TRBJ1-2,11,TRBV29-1,SVWAGRNYGYT
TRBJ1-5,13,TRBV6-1,ASSVTPYSNQPQH
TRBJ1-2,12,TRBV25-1,ASSDAGQGYGYT
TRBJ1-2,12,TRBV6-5,ASSSQGADYGYT
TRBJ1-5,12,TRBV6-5,ASSYARGNQPQH
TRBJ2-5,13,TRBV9,ASSPLPAGQETQY
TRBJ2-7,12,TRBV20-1,SAEEREGRYEQY
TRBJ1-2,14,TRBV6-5,ASSYTGWNPNYGYT
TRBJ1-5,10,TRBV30,ASSDRNQPQH
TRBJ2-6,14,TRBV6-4,ASSGSWRAGANVLT
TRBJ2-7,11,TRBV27,ASRAGNHYEQY
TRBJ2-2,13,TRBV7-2,ASSLAGPLAGELF